A single sample is the source of the 10 T cell receptor beta chains below, sequenced in a study of blood T cell repertoires in COVID-19. The protocol was immunoSEQ multiplex PCR, while the TCRdb copy is restricted to in-frame clones and leaves out a portion. The table lists about 210,000 clones, about 79% of them singletons, with 9.5% to 10% in the top ten. The material sequenced was peripheral blood. All receptors come from a man in his fifties with active or convalescent COVID-19.

The chain couples TRBV27 to TRBJ2-1; 14 positions agree with TRBD2. V lost 6 bases and J lost 7; bases outside the gene matches: 5. The CDR3 runs to 15 residues. Per the germline V gene, CDR1 is MNHEY and CDR2 is SMNVEV (reference sequence). CDR3 DNA sequence: TGTGCCAGCAGCTTCTGGACTAGCGGGGGGAATGAGCAGTTCTTC. It codes for CASSFWTSGGNEQFF.

The J gene is TRBJ2-1, the V gene TRBV12-5; D ambiguous. V shed 3 bases and J shed 6 bases, with 3 bases lying between them. Germline assignment: CDR1 LGHNT and CDR2 FRNRAP. The CDR3 totals 11 residues. CDR3 in DNA: TGTGCTAGTGGTTTCCTCAATGAGCAGTTCTTC. The encoded protein is CASGFLNEQFF.

Of note for this clone: Other DNA sequences within the sample encode an identical CDR3. The chain combines TRBV5-4 with TRBJ2-7, with 12 bases aligning to TRBD2. CDR3 length equals 15 residues. Germline V lookup: CDR1 SGHNT, CDR2 YYREEE (reference sequence). The trim removed 2 bases at V and 5 bases at J, leaving 5 bases unmatched. The CDR3 loop is CASSFAGLAGNEQYF. The CDR3 DNA reads TGTGCCAGCAGCTTTGCCGGACTAGCGGGAAACGAGCAGTACTTC. Complete variable domain (other parts from reference TRBV5-4 and TRBJ2-7): ETGVTQSPTHLIKTRGQQVTLRCSSQSGHNTVSWYQQALGQGPQFIFQYYREEENGRGNFPPRFSGLQFPNYSSELNVNALELDDSALYLCASSFAGLAGNEQYFGPGTRLTVT.

The genes are TRBV2 and TRBJ2-6; TRBD1 is a possible D gene (6 bases). Germline CDR1 is SNHLY and CDR2 is FYNNEI. The CDR3 is 17 amino acids. Trimming removed 5 bases at V and 4 bases at J, with 18 bases between. The CDR3 loop reads CASSTRGRGSGANVLTF. DNA for the CDR3: TGTGCCAGCAGTACCCGGGGCAGGGGATCCGGGGCCAACGTCCTGACTTTC.

The J gene is TRBJ1-5, the V gene TRBV24-1; TRBD1 matches 7 bases. Germline values: CDR1 KGHDR, CDR2 SFDVKD. J was trimmed by 0 bases and V by 2 bases; bases with no gene match: 15. CDR3 length: 20 residues. The CDR3 nucleotides are TGTGCCACCAGTGATTGGGCGACAGGGTGGGGGTTGTATAGCAATCAGCCCCAGCATTTT. Translating it yields CATSDWATGWGLYSNQPQHF.

The CDR3, as DNA: TGTGCCACCAGCAGTTCAACTAGCGGTTTCTACGAGCAGTACTTC. This encodes CATSSSTSGFYEQYF. The chain combines TRBV15 with TRBJ2-7; TRBD2 aligns across 8 bases. Looked up from germline, CDR1 is LNHNV and CDR2 is YYDKDF (reference sequence). V trimming: 3 bases; J trimming: 3 bases; junction bases outside the gene matches: 7. CDR3 length: 15 residues.

The chain is built from TRBV28 and TRBJ2-1; D is unclear. The length of the CDR3 is 15 residues. Trimming pared 7 bases from V and 6 bases from J, leaving 19 bases between. In germline, CDR1 is MDHEN, CDR2 SYDVKM. The CDR3 loop reads CASTSSPTRSNEQFF. The CDR3 bases are TGTGCCAGCACCTCAAGTCCCACCAGGTCCAATGAGCAGTTCTTC.

The chain recombines TRBV6-1 with TRBJ2-2; D possibly corresponds to TRBD2 (7 bases). This CDR3 region has 16 residues. V was trimmed by 4 bases and J by 6 bases, leaving 18 bases between them. The germline V gene encodes CDR1 MNHNS and CDR2 SASEGT. CDR3 loop: CASSAHRAGAAGELFF. Written as DNA, the CDR3 is TGTGCCAGCAGTGCCCACAGGGCGGGGGCGGCCGGGGAGCTGTTTTTT.

The CDR3 sequence is CASSLRQGARETQYF. CDR3 bases: TGTGCCAGCAGCCTCCGACAGGGGGCGCGGGAGACCCAGTACTTC. This chain connects TRBV6-5 to TRBJ2-5, with 10 positions matching TRBD1. Germline CDR1 MNHEY, CDR2 SVGAGI. The V gene end was trimmed by 6 bases and the J gene end by 5 bases; junction bases not matched to a gene: 9. The CDR3 totals 15 residues.

The chain recombines TRBV7-9 with TRBJ1-1; D not resolved. Germline V CDR1 and CDR2: SEHNR, FQNEAQ (reference sequence). Trimming stripped 5 bases from V and 8 bases from J, with 21 bases between. The CDR3 covers 15 residues. The CDR3 bases are TGTGCCAGCAGCCGTACCGGGATCCTCATTCTCGAAGCTTTCTTT. Translated, it gives CASSRTGILILEAFF.